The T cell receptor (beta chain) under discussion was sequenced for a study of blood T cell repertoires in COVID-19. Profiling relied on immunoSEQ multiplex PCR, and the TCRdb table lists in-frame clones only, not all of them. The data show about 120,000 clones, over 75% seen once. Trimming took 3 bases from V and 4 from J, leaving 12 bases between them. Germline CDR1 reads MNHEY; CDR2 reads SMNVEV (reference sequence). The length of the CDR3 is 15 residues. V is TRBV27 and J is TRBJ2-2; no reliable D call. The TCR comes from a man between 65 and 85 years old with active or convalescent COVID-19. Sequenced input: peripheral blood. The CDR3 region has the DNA TGTGCCAGCAGTTTGGCAGCGCCGGGCACCGGGGAGCTGTTTTTT. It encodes CASSLAAPGTGELFF.